These 29 T cell receptor beta chains were all obtained from the same sample, sequenced in a study of blood T cell repertoires in COVID-19. This table comes from immunoSEQ multiplex PCR, and its TCRdb copy is limited to in-frame clones, with some not included. The sample lists under 25,000 clones, around nine tenths occurring once. The sample was peripheral blood. These receptors were obtained from a human donor with active COVID-19. The donor label of this sample is uncertain.

The rearrangement uses TRBV5-1 and TRBJ2-1, with D possibly being TRBD1 (6 bases). CDR1 and CDR2 from the germline V gene are SGHRS and YFSETQ. The CDR3 runs 13 residues. Trimming removed 5 bases from V and 5 bases from J, with 11 bases in between. The CDR3 region has the DNA TGCGCCAGCAGACTCGGGGACAACAATGAGCAGTTCTTC. It codes for CASRLGDNNEQFF.

The chain has TRBV11-2 and TRBJ1-6; D not resolved. The germline V gene encodes CDR1 SGHAT and CDR2 FQNNGV. The length of the CDR3 is 18 residues. V was cut by 0 bases and J by 9 bases, with 21 bases left in between. The DNA of the CDR3 is TGTGCCAGCAGCTTAGATATTGGGAGAGGGATCCACATTTCACCCCTCCACTTT. It codes for CASSLDIGRGIHISPLHF.

The rearrangement joins TRBV20-1 to TRBJ1-2; TRBD1 matches at 7 bases. Germline V CDR1 and CDR2: DFQATT, SNEGSKA (reference sequence). J lost 7 bases, V lost 6 bases, and 5 bases had no gene match. This CDR3 region has 11 residues. The CDR3 bases are TGCAGTGCGCCGAGACAGGGTGGCTACACCTTC. Its translation: CSAPRQGGYTF.

The J gene is TRBJ2-7, the V gene TRBV11-2; D is perhaps TRBD2 (6 bases). V dropped 5 bases and J dropped 2 bases, with 16 bases sitting between them. CDR1 is SGHAT, CDR2 FQNNGV, per germline. The CDR3 runs 15 residues. CDR3 coding DNA: TGTGCCAGCAGCCCTCCGGCGGGGACCACCTACGAGCAGTACTTC. Translating it yields CASSPPAGTTYEQYF.

The chain carries TRBV27 and TRBJ1-6, with D unresolved. Looked up from germline, CDR1 is MNHEY and CDR2 is SMNVEV (reference sequence). CDR3 length: 13 amino acids. V dropped 2 bases and J dropped 8 bases, with 7 bases sitting between them. In nucleotides, the CDR3 is TGTGCCAGCAGTTTAATCGGGGATTCACCCCTCCACTTT. This codes for CASSLIGDSPLHF.

This sequence joins TRBV7-2 and TRBJ1-2, with D hard to call. CDR3 length: 16 amino acids. Between the trimmed V and J ends, which lost 5 bases and 8 bases, there was a span of 24 bases. The germline V gene has CDR1 SGHTA and CDR2 FQGNSA. The CDR3 loop reads CASSPGSSRNIEGYTF. In nucleotides, the CDR3 is TGTGCCAGCAGCCCTGGGAGTTCAAGAAACATAGAGGGCTACACCTTC.

This sequence joins TRBV11-2 and TRBJ1-1; no reliable D call. This CDR3 has 16 residues. The germline V gene has CDR1 SGHAT and CDR2 FQNNGV. Trimming stripped 1 base from V and 1 base from J, with 13 bases between. CDR3 DNA: TGTGCCAGCAGCTTAGGAATTCAACGAGGGAACACTGAAGCTTTCTTT. It is translated as CASSLGIQRGNTEAFF.

The V call is TRBV29-1, the J call TRBJ2-2; 9 nucleotides align to TRBD1. CDR3 length equals 15 residues. The V gene's germline CDR1 is SQVTM and CDR2 ANQGSEA. V shed 7 bases, J shed 3 bases, and the junction held 9 bases outside the gene matches. In DNA form, the CDR3 reads TGCAGCGCGTCACCGGGACAGGGAGACACCGGGGAGCTGTTTTTT. Amino acid sequence: CSASPGQGDTGELFF.

This chain links TRBV28 with TRBJ1-5; 11 nucleotides agree with TRBD1. V gave up 7 bases and J gave up 4 bases; unmatched junction bases: 3. Germline loops: CDR1 MDHEN, CDR2 SYDVKM. The length of the CDR3 is 14 residues. The CDR3 sequence is CASKRDRGNQPQHF. The CDR3, as DNA: TGTGCCAGCAAAAGGGACAGGGGGAATCAGCCCCAGCATTTT.

V is TRBV7-8 and J is TRBJ2-2; maybe TRBD2 (7 bases). Germline values: CDR1 SGHVS, CDR2 FQNEAQ. V lost 5 bases to trimming and J lost 4 bases, with 17 bases between them. CDR3 size: 16 residues. CDR3 coding DNA: TGTGCCAGCAGCCGAGGGGGGGAGATCTCCACCGGGGAGCTGTTTTTT. This sequence encodes CASSRGGEISTGELFF.

V and J are TRBV19 and TRBJ2-3, with 10 bases matching TRBD2. Germline values: CDR1 LNHDA, CDR2 SQIVND (reference sequence). This CDR3 comprises 17 residues. V trimming: 3 bases; J trimming: 4 bases; junction bases outside the gene matches: 10. The CDR3 loop is CASSIKGALAGADTQYF. In DNA, the CDR3 is TGTGCCAGTAGTATTAAGGGGGCGCTAGCGGGAGCAGATACGCAGTATTTT.

The V and J genes are TRBV6-2 or TRBV6-3 and TRBJ2-2; tentatively, D is TRBD2 (6 bases). This CDR3 is 15 amino acids long. The germline gives CDR1 MNHEY, CDR2 SVGEGT. V dropped 2 bases and J dropped 3 bases, with 10 bases sitting between them. The CDR3, as DNA: TGTGCCAGCAGTTACAGTAGGAGGGACACCGGGGAGCTGTTTTTT. This translates into CASSYSRRDTGELFF.

This clone appeared a single time. The chain couples TRBV6-5 to TRBJ2-1; D is perhaps TRBD2 (6 bases). V was shortened by 8 bases and J by 4 bases, with 18 bases between the two germline ends. The CDR3 loop spans 15 amino acids. Germline CDR1 reads MNHEY; CDR2 reads SVGAGI. The CDR3 reads CASQFEGGSYNEQFF. In nucleotides, the CDR3 is TGTGCCAGCCAGTTTGAGGGAGGCTCGTACAATGAGCAGTTCTTC.

This clone is a singleton in its sample. V gene TRBV5-1 combines with J gene TRBJ1-1; 7 nucleotides match TRBD1. From germline, CDR1 is SGHRS and CDR2 YFSETQ. The CDR3 covers 14 residues. V was clipped by 4 bases and J by 1 base; unmatched bases: 4. The CDR3: CASSRDSQNTEAFF. For the CDR3, the DNA is TGCGCCAGCAGCCGGGACAGCCAGAACACTGAAGCTTTCTTT. Supplemented by reference TRBV5-1 and TRBJ1-1, the full variable domain reads KAGVTQTPRYLIKTRGQQVTLSCSPISGHRSVSWYQQTPGQGLQFLFEYFSETQRNKGNFPGRFSGRQFSNSRSEMNVSTLELGDSALYLCASSRDSQNTEAFFGQGTRLTVV.

The chain employs TRBV19 and TRBJ2-5; 13 nucleotides align to TRBD2. The CDR3 contains 15 residues. V gave up 3 bases and J gave up 5 bases; unmatched junction bases: 3. Germline V gene lookup returns CDR1 LNHDA and CDR2 SQIVND (reference sequence). In DNA, the CDR3 is TGTGCCAGTAGTATCCGGACTAGCGGGAGTGAGACCCAGTACTTC. Residues: CASSIRTSGSETQYF.

The chain employs TRBV7-2 and TRBJ2-5; TRBD1 matches 9 bases. With 2 bases clipped from V and 5 bases from J, the junction kept 12 bases outside the gene matches. From germline, CDR1 is SGHTA and CDR2 FQGNSA. The CDR3 spans 17 residues. The CDR3 DNA sequence: TGTGCCAGCAGCTTACGAAGGAACAGGGGGCTGGGGGAGACCCAGTACTTC. Protein sequence: CASSLRRNRGLGETQYF. The variable domain in full, completed from reference TRBV7-2 and TRBJ2-5, reads GAGVSQSPSNKVTEKGKDVELRCDPISGHTALYWYRQSLGQGLEFLIYFQGNSAPDKSGLPSDRFSAERTGGSVSTLTIQRTQQEDSAVYLCASSLRRNRGLGETQYFGPGTRLLVL.

V usage is TRBV6-2 or TRBV6-3 and J usage is TRBJ2-1; 9 bases agree with TRBD2. The V segment lost 0 bases and the J segment 8 bases; nucleotides outside the gene matches: 11. The CDR3 spans 17 residues. Germline loops: CDR1 MNHEY, CDR2 SVGEGT. The CDR3 reads CASSYSIAGVGRHEQFF. In DNA, the CDR3 is TGTGCCAGCAGTTACTCCATAGCGGGAGTGGGACGGCATGAGCAGTTCTTC.

This clone is labeled medium-sized (0.01 to 0.1%). The chain carries TRBV19 and TRBJ2-7; TRBD2 is a possible D gene (6 bases). From germline, CDR1 is LNHDA and CDR2 SQIVND (reference sequence). Trimming pared 5 bases from V and 4 bases from J, leaving 12 bases between. The CDR3 covers 13 residues. As DNA, the CDR3 is TGTGCCAGTAGTGCAAGTGGAGGGTACGAGCAGTACTTC. This sequence encodes CASSASGGYEQYF.

The chain couples TRBV11-2 to TRBJ2-7, with D possibly TRBD1 on 6 matching bases. Germline loops: CDR1 SGHAT, CDR2 FQNNGV. The germline V and J ends were trimmed by 5 bases and 9 bases, with 20 bases remaining between them. The CDR3 totals 14 residues. The CDR3, as DNA: TGTGCCAGCAGCCCAGCCGGGACAAAAGTTATGCAGTACTTC. This encodes CASSPAGTKVMQYF.

The chain combines TRBV14 with TRBJ2-7, with D possibly being TRBD2 (5 bases). V dropped 1 base and J dropped 9 bases, with 16 bases sitting between them. The CDR3 spans 14 residues. Germline CDR1 is SGHDN and CDR2 is FVKESK. The CDR3 sequence is CASSQVGGWSGQYF. The CDR3 region has the DNA TGTGCCAGCAGCCAAGTCGGCGGGTGGAGCGGGCAGTACTTC.

This chain connects TRBV9 to TRBJ1-4; 9 bases line up with TRBD1. The CDR3 loop spans 15 amino acids. After removal of 3 bases from V and 6 bases from J, the junction contained 6 bases not matched to a gene. CDR1 is SGDLS and CDR2 is YYNGEE in the germline V gene. The CDR3 is CASSARTGDYEKLFF. CDR3 in DNA: TGTGCCAGCAGCGCACGGACAGGGGACTATGAAAAACTGTTTTTT.

Comment on this clone: A junction boundary mismatches the germline segment, possibly from a read error. The chain links TRBV11-2 to TRBJ1-2, with D perhaps matching TRBD1 (6 bases). The germline gives CDR1 SGHAT, CDR2 FQNNGV. The CDR3 contains 13 residues. The CDR3 loop reads CASNLGQGTGYTF. In DNA, the CDR3 is TGTGCCAGCAACTTAGGGCAGGGGACTGGCTACACCTTC.

The chain couples TRBV19 to TRBJ2-1; no definite D call. This CDR3 contains 14 residues. The V gene's germline CDR1 is LNHDA and CDR2 SQIVND (reference sequence). Trimming cost V 7 bases and J 1 base, with 11 bases left between them. CDR3 coding DNA: TGTGCCAGTAAATCCCTAAATTCCTACAATGAGCAGTTCTTC. Protein product: CASKSLNSYNEQFF.

This clone was seen a single time. The V and J genes are TRBV5-1 and TRBJ1-1; tentative D call: TRBD1 (5 bases). This CDR3 comprises 16 residues. Germline CDR1 is SGHRS and CDR2 is YFSETQ. Trimming removed 1 base at V and 4 bases at J, with 17 bases between. The CDR3 coding sequence is TGCGCCAGCAGCTTGACAGGCGGGGTGAAAGTCACTGAAGCTTTCTTT. Amino acid sequence: CASSLTGGVKVTEAFF.

The chain uses TRBV5-4 and TRBJ1-1; possibly TRBD1 for D (5 bases). The V and J ends lost 5 bases and 6 bases respectively, with 17 bases between them. CDR1 SGHNT and CDR2 YYREEE come from the germline V gene (reference sequence). The CDR3 covers 14 residues. CDR3 sequence (DNA): TGTGCCAGCAGGGGGGAGGGTCTCATAGCTGAAGCTTTCTTT. Protein sequence: CASRGEGLIAEAFF. The full variable domain, rest sourced from reference TRBV5-4 and TRBJ1-1, is ETGVTQSPTHLIKTRGQQVTLRCSSQSGHNTVSWYQQALGQGPQFIFQYYREEENGRGNFPPRFSGLQFPNYSSELNVNALELDDSALYLCASRGEGLIAEAFFGQGTRLTVV.

The chain uses TRBV18 and TRBJ1-1; no definite D call. The CDR3 is made up of 13 amino acids. Germline loops: CDR1 KGHSH, CDR2 LQKENI. V lost 3 bases and J lost 7, with 12 bases in between. CDR3 in amino acids: CASSPTRGHEAFF. The CDR3 nucleotides are TGTGCCAGCTCACCTACCCGAGGGCATGAAGCTTTCTTT.

The rearrangement joins TRBV12-3 or TRBV12-4 to TRBJ1-1; 7 nucleotides match TRBD1. The CDR3 has 12 residues. J lost 11 bases, V lost 4 bases, and 7 bases had no gene match. The CDR3 loop is CASSWDSSRAFF. DNA of the CDR3: TGTGCCAGCAGTTGGGACAGCAGTAGGGCTTTCTTT.

The chain recombines TRBV3-1 (or the pseudogene TRBV3-2) with TRBJ2-5; 11 bases align to TRBD2. Looked up from germline, CDR1 is LGHDT and CDR2 is YNNKEL (reference sequence). Trimming cost V 2 bases and J 2 bases; bases outside gene matches: 10. This CDR3 comprises 18 residues. The CDR3 sequence: CASSQLGLAEEGQETQYF. DNA for the CDR3: TGTGCCAGCAGCCAATTGGGACTAGCGGAGGAGGGACAAGAGACCCAGTACTTC.

J is TRBJ2-1 and V is TRBV9; TRBD2 matches at 8 bases. Germline V gene data show CDR1 as SGDLS and CDR2 as YYNGEE. The CDR3 has 14 residues. Germline trimming cut 3 bases from V and 8 bases from J; bases unmatched to any gene: 7. The CDR3 DNA reads TGTGCCAGCAGCGCCGCCCCGGGACTAGATGAGCAGTTCTTC. It translates to CASSAAPGLDEQFF.